The sequence of this T cell receptor beta chain was determined in a study of shared clonotypes between healthy human individuals. Terminally differentiated effector memory CD45RA+ cells were excluded by CCR7 positive selection of CD45RO-negative cells. Assay: immunoSEQ multiplex PCR; the TCRdb copy retains only in-frame clones and omits some. Of 1.5 million to 2.5 million clones listed, approximately 95% are singletons. The CDR3 is made up of 16 amino acids. Germline assignment: CDR1 LNHDA and CDR2 SQIVND (reference sequence). Trimming took 2 bases from V and 0 from J, leaving 13 bases between them. Material for sequencing was naive CD8+ T cells sorted from blood. This receptor was taken from a young man in good health. This chain joins TRBV19 and TRBJ1-1; possible D gene TRBD1, 5 bases. As DNA, the CDR3 is TGTGCCAGTAGTATACCCCGGTCAGGGTTGAACACTGAAGCTTTCTTT. It translates to CASSIPRSGLNTEAFF.